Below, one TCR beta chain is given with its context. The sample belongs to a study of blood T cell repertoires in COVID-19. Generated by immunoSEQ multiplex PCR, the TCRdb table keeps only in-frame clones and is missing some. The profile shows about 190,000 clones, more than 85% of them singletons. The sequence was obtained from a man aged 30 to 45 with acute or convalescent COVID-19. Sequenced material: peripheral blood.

The CDR3 here is CASTKRVNYEQYF. The DNA of the CDR3 is TGTGCCAGCACTAAGAGGGTAAACTACGAGCAGTACTTC. This chain joins TRBV6-8 and TRBJ2-7; a weak D match, TRBD2 (5 bases). V lost 7 bases, J lost 3 bases, and 13 bases lay in between. Germline CDR1 MNHGY, CDR2 SAAAGT. This CDR3 contains 13 residues.